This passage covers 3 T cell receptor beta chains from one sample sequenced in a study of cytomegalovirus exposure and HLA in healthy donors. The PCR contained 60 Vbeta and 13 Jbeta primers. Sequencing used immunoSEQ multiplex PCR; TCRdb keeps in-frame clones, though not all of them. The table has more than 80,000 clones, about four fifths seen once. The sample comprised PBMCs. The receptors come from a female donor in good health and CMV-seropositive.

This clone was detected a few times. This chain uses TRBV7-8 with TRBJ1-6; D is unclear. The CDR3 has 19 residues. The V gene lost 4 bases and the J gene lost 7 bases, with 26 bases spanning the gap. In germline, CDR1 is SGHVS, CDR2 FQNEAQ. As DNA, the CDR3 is TGTGCCAGCAGCTCGGGGTCAGTTATTCGGGCCGTCAACAATTCACCCCTCCACTTT. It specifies CASSSGSVIRAVNNSPLHF.

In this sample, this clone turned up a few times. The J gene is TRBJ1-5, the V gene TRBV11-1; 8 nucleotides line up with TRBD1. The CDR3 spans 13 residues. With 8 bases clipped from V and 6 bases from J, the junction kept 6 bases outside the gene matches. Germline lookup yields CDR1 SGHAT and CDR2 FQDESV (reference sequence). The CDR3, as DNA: TGTGCCAGCTCGACAGGGGATGGTCAGCCCCAGCATTTT. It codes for CASSTGDGQPQHF.

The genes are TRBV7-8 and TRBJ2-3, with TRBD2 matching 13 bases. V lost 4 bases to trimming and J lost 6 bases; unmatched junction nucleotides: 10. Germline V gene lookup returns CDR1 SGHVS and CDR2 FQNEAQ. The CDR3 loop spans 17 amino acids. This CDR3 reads CASSSTPGLAGSDTQYF. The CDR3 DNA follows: TGTGCCAGCAGCTCGACCCCGGGACTAGCGGGATCGGATACGCAGTATTTT.